The T cell receptor (beta chain) described here comes from a study of T cells after yellow fever vaccination. As regards this clonotype: Its antigen is not known.

TCRdb passed the 5' RACE reads through MiXCR, listing each CDR3 protein once. The data hold approximately 330,000 distinct CDR3 sequences, with 4.1% observed a single time. Findings and caveats of the study: It was a weaker secondary response, yet one that peaked faster, at day 5 versus 15.

The CDR3 runs 19 residues. Germline CDR1 MDHEN, CDR2 SYDVKM. With V trimmed by 0 bases and J by 9 bases, 12 bases remained unmatched. The sequencing used PBMCs, collected 5 days after the yellow fever booster vaccination. This TCR was recovered from a man in his late teens or twenties who received the YFV17D yellow fever vaccine. This rearrangement joins TRBV28 to TRBJ2-1; 15 bases line up with TRBD2. The chain's CDR3 is CASSLWSGLAGGPKLEQFF. Here the CDR3 DNA reads TGTGCCAGCAGTTTATGGTCCGGACTAGCGGGGGGGCCTAAACTTGAGCAGTTCTTC.